The present T cell receptor (beta chain) was sequenced within a study of blood T cells in healthy people across ages. V gave up 5 bases and J gave up 0 bases; unmatched junction bases: 13. This CDR3 has 19 amino acids. The germline V gene has CDR1 SNHLY and CDR2 FYNNEI. This clonotype showed up just a few times. For the second PCR, which ran for about 6 to 12 cycles, a sample-barcoded 5' primer and a J-beta primer mix were used. TCRdb passed the 5' RACE reads through MiXCR, listing each CDR3 protein once. In the table there are some 900,000 distinct CDR3 sequences, 40% to 60% of which are singletons. The chain carries TRBV2 and TRBJ2-6; TRBD2 matches 7 bases. Input material: blood. The sequence came from a young man in good health. CDR3 coding DNA: TGTGCCAGCAGTCACCCCTCGGGGGGTCTTAGCTCTGGGGCCAACGTCCTGACTTTC. This sequence encodes CASSHPSGGLSSGANVLTF.